The T cell receptor (beta chain) under discussion was sequenced for a study of radiotherapy plus CTLA-4 blockade in lung cancer. Overall study context: Among all patients, about 19% showed objective responses, while about 30% had disease control.

Notes on the study in general: Response was reportedly best predicted by early blood T cell clone dynamics, with interferon-beta.

With respect to this clone: The antigen remains unidentified.

Clones were sequenced by immunoSEQ multiplex PCR, and TCRdb holds only the in-frame ones, with some missing. The sample records tens of thousands of clones, about 69% being singletons. V shed 0 bases and J shed 0 bases, with 12 bases lying between them. CDR3 length: 18 amino acids. Germline CDR1 is LGHNA and CDR2 is YNFKEQ. The source material was peripheral blood, sampled from a patient treated with radiotherapy plus ipilimumab. The origin of this receptor is a human donor with non-small cell lung cancer that progressed on radiotherapy plus ipilimumab. The chain has TRBV4-2 and TRBJ2-6; perhaps TRBD1 as D (5 bases). CDR3 protein: CASSQDGATNSGANVLTF. The CDR3 DNA reads as TGTGCCAGCAGCCAAGATGGGGCTACAAACTCTGGGGCCAACGTCCTGACTTTC.